The TCR beta chain under discussion was sequenced for a study of vaccination and CD4 T cells after COVID-19. Treatment noted: roughly ten-day PBMC culture with coronavirus spike peptide pools or control peptides (ViraFEST assay). Points on this clonotype: Its antigen is unidentified.

An Oncomine TCR Beta short-read assay was used to sequence the DNA from cultured CD4+ T cells. Each CDR3 protein is one row after TCRdb ran MiXCR on the PCR reads. The top ten clones hold around 9.5% of a sample with 20,000 to 25,000 distinct CDR3 sequences, around 50% of them seen once. Germline-derived CDR1 and CDR2 are KGHDR and SFDVKD. The CDR3 runs 16 residues. The trim removed 4 bases at V and 2 bases at J, leaving 7 bases unmatched. The source of this sequence is a human donor who had recovered from COVID-19. The chain joins TRBV24-1 to TRBJ1-5, with 7 nucleotides matching TRBD1. The sample comprised CD4+ T cells from blood, cultured in vitro. CDR3: CATSEGQGGGNQPQHF. As DNA, the CDR3 is TGTGCCACCAGTGAAGGGCAGGGGGGCGGCAATCAGCCCCAGCATTTT.